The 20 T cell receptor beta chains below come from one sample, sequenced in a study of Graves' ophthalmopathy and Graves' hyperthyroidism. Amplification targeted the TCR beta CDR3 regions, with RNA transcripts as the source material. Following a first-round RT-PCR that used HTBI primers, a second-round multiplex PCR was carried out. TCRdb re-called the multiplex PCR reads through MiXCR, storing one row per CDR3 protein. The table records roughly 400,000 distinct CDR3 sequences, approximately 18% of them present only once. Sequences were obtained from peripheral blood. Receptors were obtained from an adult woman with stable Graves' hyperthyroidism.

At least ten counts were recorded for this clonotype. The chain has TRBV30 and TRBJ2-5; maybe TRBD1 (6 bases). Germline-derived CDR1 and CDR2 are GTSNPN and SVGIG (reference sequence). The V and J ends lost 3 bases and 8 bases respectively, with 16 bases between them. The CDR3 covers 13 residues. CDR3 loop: CAWSSGQRDTQYF. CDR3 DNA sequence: TGTGCCTGGAGCTCCGGACAGAGAGACACCCAGTACTTC. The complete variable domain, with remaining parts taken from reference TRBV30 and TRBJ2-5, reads SQTIHQWPATLVQPVGSPLSLECTVEGTSNPNLYWYRQAAGRGLQLLFYSVGIGQISSEVPQNLSASRPQDRQFILSSKKLLLSDSGFYLCAWSSGQRDTQYFGPGTRLLVL.

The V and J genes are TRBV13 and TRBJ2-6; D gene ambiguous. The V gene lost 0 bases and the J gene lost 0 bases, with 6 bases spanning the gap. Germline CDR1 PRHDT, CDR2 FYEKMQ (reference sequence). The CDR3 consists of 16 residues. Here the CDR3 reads CASSLGYGSGANVLTF. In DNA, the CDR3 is TGTGCCAGCAGCTTAGGCTATGGCTCTGGGGCCAACGTCCTGACTTTC.

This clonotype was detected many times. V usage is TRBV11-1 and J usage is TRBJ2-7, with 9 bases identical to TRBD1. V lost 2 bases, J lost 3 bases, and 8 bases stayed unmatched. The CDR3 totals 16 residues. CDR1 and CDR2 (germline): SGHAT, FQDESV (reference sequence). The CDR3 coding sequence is TGTGCCAGCAGCTTATCATGGACAGGGGCAAACTACGAGCAGTACTTC. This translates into CASSLSWTGANYEQYF. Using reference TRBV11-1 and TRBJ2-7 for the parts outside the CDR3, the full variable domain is EAEVAQSPRYKITEKSQAVAFWCDPISGHATLYWYRQILGQGPELLVQFQDESVVDDSQLPKDRFSAERLKGVDSTLKIQPAELGDSAMYLCASSLSWTGANYEQYFGPGTRLTVT.

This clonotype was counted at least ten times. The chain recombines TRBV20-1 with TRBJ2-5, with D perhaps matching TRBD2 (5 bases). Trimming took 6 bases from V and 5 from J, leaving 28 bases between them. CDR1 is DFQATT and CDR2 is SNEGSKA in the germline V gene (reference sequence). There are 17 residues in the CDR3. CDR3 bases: TGCAGTGCCGCCGCCATACCAGGACTGGTACCTGGGGAGACCCAGTACTTC. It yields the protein CSAAAIPGLVPGETQYF.

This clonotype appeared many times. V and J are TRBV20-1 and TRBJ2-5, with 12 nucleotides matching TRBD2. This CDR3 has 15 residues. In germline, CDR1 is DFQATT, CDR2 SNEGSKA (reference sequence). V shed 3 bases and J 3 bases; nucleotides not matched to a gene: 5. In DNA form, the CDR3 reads TGCAGTGCTAGCGAAAGGACTAGCGGGAAAGAGACCCAGTACTTC. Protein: CSASERTSGKETQYF.

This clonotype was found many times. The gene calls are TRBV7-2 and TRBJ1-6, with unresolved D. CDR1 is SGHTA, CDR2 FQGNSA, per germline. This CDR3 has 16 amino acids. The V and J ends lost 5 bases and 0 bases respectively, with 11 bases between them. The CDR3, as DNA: TGTGCCAGCAGCCCTAACCAAGACTCCTATAATTCACCCCTCCACTTT. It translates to CASSPNQDSYNSPLHF.

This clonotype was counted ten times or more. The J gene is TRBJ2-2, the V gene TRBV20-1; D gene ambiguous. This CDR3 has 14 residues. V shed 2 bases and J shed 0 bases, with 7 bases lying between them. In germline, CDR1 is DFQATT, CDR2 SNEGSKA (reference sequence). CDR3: CSARSTANTGELFF. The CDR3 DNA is TGCAGTGCTAGATCAACAGCGAACACCGGGGAGCTGTTTTTT.

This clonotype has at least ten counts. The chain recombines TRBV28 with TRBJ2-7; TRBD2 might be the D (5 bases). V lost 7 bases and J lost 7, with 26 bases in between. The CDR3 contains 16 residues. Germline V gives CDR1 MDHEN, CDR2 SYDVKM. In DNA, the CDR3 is TGTGCCAGCACTCCTCGGGGAGCGGCTACTACGGGGGAGCAGTACTTC. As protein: CASTPRGAATTGEQYF.

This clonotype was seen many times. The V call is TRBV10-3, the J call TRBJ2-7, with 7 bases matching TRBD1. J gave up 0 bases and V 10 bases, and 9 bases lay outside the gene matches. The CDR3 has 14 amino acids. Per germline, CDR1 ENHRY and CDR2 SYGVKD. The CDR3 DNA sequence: TGTGCCACCCGAGACAGGGACCACTCCTACGAGCAGTACTTC. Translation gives CATRDRDHSYEQYF.

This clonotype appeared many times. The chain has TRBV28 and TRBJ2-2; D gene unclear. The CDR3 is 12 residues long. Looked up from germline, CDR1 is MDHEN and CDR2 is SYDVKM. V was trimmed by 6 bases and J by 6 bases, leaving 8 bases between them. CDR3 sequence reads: CASRFDAGELFF. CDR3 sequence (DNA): TGTGCCAGCAGATTCGACGCCGGGGAGCTGTTTTTT.

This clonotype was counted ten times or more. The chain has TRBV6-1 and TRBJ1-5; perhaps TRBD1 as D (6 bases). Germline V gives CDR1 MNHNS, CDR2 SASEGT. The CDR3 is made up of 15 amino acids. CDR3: CATQSRTDSNQPQHF. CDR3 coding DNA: TGTGCTACTCAGAGCCGGACAGATAGCAATCAGCCCCAGCATTTT.

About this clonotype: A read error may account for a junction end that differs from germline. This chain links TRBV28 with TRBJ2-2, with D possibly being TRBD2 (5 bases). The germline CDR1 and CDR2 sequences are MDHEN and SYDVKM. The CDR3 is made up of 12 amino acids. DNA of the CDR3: TGTGCCAGCACCCTTGGGTCCGGGGATCTGTTTTTT. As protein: CASTLGSGDLFF.

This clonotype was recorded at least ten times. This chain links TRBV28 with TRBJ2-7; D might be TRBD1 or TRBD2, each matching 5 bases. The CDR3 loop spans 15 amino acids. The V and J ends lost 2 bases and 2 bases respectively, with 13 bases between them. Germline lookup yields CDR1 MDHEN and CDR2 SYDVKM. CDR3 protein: CASSLLGRPTYEQYF. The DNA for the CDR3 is TGTGCCAGCAGTTTACTGGGACGGCCGACCTACGAGCAGTACTTC.

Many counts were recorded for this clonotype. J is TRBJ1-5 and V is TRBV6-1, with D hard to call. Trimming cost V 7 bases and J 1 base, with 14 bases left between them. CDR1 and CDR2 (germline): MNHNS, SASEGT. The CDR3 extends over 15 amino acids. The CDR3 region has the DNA TGTGCCAGCAAGCGTGGGGAGGGAAGCAATCAGCCCCAGCATTTT. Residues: CASKRGEGSNQPQHF.

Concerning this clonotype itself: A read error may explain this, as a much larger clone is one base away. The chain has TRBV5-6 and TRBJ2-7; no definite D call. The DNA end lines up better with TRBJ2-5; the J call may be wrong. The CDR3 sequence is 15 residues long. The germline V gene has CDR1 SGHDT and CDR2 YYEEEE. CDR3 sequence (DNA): TGTGCCAGCAGCTCGAACGTGACTTATACGGAGACCCAGTACTTC. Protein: CASSSNVTYTETQYF.

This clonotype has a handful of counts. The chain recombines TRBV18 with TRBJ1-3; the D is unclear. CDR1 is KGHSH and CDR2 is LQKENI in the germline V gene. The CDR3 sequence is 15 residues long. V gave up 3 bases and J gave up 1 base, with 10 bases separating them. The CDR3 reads CASSPPWESGNTIYF. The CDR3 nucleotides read TGTGCCAGCTCACCCCCGTGGGAATCTGGAAACACCATATATTTT.

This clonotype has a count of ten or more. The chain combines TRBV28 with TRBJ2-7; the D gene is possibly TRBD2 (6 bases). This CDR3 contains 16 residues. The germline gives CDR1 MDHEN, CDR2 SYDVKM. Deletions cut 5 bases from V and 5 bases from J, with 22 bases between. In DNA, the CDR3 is TGTGCCAGCAGTCTTTATACCAGCGGGTCCGCCGACGAGCAGTACTTC. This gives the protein CASSLYTSGSADEQYF.

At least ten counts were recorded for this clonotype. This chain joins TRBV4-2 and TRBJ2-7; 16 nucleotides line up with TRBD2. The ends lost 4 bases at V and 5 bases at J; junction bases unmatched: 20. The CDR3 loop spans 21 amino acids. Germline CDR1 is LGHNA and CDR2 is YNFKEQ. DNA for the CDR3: TGTGCCAGCAGCCCCGGGACTAGCGGGAGGGCCGCTGGAAGGGCTGGACACGAGCAGTACTTC. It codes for CASSPGTSGRAAGRAGHEQYF.

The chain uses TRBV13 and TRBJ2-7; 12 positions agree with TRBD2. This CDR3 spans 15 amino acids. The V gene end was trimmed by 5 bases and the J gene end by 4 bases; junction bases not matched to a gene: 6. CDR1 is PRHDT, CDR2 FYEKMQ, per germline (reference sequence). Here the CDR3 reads CASSARLAGVYEQYF. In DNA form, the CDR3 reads TGTGCCAGCAGCGCCAGACTAGCGGGAGTTTACGAGCAGTACTTC.

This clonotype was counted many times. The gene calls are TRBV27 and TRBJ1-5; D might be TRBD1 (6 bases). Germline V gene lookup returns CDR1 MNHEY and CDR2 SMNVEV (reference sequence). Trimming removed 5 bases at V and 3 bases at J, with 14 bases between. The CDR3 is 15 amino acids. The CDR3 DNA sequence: TGTGCCAGCAGTGCCCTTACAGGGATCAATCAGCCCCAGCATTTT. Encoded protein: CASSALTGINQPQHF.